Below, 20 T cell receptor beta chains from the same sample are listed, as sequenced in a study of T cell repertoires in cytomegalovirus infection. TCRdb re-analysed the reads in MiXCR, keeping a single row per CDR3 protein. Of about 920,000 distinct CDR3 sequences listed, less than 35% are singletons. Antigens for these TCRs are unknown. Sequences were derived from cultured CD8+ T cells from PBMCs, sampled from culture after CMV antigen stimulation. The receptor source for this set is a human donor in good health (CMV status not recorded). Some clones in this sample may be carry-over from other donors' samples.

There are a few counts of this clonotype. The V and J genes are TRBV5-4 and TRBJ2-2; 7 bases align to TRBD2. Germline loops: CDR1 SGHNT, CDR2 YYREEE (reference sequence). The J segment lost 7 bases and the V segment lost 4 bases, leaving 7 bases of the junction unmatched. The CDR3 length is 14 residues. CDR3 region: CASSGLEMGGELFF. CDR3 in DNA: TGTGCCAGCAGCGGACTAGAAATGGGCGGGGAGCTGTTTTTT.

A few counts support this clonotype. The CDR3 region is CASSLQGSPGSYEQYF. The CDR3 DNA reads TGTGCCAGCAGTCTACAGGGCTCTCCCGGGAGCTACGAGCAGTACTTC. The rearrangement uses TRBV6-5 and TRBJ2-7; D tentatively reads TRBD1 or TRBD2 (6 bases each). CDR3 length: 16 amino acids. V dropped 5 bases and J dropped 3 bases, with 20 bases sitting between them. The germline V gene has CDR1 MNHEY and CDR2 SVGAGI.

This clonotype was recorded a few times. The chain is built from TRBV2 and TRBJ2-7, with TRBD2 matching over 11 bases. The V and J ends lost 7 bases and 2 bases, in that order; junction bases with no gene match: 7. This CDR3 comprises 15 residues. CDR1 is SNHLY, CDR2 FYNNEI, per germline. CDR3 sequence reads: CASILLAGGPYEQYF. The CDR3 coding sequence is TGTGCCAGCATCCTGCTAGCGGGGGGTCCCTACGAGCAGTACTTC. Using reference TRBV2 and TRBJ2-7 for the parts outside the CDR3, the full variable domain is EPEVTQTPSHQVTQMGQEVILRCVPISNHLYFYWYRQILGQKVEFLVSFYNNEISEKSEIFDDQFSVERPDGSNFTLKIRSTKLEDSAMYFCASILLAGGPYEQYFGPGTRLTVT.

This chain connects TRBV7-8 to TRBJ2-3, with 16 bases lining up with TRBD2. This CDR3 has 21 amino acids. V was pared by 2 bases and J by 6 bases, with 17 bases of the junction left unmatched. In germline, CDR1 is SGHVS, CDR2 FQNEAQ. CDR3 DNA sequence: TGTGCCAGCAGCTTAATATTTGTCCCGGGACTAGCGGGGGGGCCTCAGGATACGCAGTATTTT. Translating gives CASSLIFVPGLAGGPQDTQYF.

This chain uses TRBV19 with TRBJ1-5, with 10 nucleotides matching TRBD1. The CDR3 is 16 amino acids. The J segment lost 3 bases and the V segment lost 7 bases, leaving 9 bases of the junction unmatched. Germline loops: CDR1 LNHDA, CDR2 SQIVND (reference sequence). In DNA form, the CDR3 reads TGTGCCAGTACCTTCTCCGGGACAGGGGTCAATCAGCCCCAGCATTTT. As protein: CASTFSGTGVNQPQHF. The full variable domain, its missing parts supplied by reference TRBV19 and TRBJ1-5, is DGGITQSPKYLFRKEGQNVTLSCEQNLNHDAMYWYRQDPGQGLRLIYYSQIVNDFQKGDIAEGYSVSREKKESFPLTVTSAQKNPTAFYLCASTFSGTGVNQPQHFGDGTRLSIL.

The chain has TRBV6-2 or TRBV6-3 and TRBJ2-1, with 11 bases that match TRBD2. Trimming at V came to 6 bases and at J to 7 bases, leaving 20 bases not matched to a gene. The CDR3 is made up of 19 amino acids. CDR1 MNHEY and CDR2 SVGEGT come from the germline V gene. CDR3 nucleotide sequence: TGTGCCAGCAGAGGCATTAGCGGGGGGGCTCACATACCGGGGAATGAGCAGTTCTTC. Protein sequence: CASRGISGGAHIPGNEQFF.

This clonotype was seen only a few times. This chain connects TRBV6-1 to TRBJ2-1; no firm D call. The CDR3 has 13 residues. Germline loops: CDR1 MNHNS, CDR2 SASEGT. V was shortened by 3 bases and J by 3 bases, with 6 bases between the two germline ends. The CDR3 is CASSDRHYNEQFF. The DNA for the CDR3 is TGTGCCAGCAGTGATCGACACTACAATGAGCAGTTCTTC.

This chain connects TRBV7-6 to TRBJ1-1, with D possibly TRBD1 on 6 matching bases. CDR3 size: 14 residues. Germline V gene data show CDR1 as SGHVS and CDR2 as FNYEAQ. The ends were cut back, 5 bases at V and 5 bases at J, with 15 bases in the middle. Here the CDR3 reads CASSMTGPGTEAFF. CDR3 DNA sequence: TGTGCCAGCAGCATGACAGGCCCGGGGACTGAAGCTTTCTTT. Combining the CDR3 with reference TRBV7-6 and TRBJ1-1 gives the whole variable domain GAGVSQSPRYKVTKRGQDVALRCDPISGHVSLYWYRQALGQGPEFLTYFNYEAQQDKSGLPNDRFSAERPEGSISTLTIQRTEQRDSAMYRCASSMTGPGTEAFFGQGTRLTVV.

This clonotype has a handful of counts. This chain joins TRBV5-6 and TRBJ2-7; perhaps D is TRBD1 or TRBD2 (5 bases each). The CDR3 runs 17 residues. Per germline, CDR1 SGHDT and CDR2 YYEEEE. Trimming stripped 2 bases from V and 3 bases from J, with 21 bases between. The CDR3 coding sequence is TGTGCCAGCAGCTTTTACTCTCCGGGACGGACCTACTACGAGCAGTACTTC. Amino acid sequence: CASSFYSPGRTYYEQYF.

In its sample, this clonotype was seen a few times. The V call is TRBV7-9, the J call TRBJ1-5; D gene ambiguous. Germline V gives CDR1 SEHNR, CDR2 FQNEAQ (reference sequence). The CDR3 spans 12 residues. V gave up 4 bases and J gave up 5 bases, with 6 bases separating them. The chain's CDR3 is CASSSWDQPQHF. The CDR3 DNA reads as TGTGCCAGCAGCTCTTGGGATCAGCCCCAGCATTTT.

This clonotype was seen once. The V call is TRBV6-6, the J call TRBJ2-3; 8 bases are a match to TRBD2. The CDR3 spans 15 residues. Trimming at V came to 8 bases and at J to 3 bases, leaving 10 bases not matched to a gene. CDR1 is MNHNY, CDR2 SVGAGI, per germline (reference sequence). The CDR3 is CASGIGGAVTDTQYF. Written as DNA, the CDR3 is TGTGCCAGCGGAATCGGGGGGGCCGTGACAGATACGCAGTATTTT.

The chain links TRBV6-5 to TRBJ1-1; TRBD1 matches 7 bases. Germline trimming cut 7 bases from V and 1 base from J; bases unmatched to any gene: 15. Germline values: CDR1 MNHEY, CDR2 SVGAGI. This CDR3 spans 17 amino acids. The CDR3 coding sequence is TGTGCCAGCATTCGGTCCCTTAACAGGGGACCGAACACTGAAGCTTTCTTT. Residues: CASIRSLNRGPNTEAFF.

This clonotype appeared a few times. As DNA, the CDR3 is TGCAGCGTCTCCCCGGGTGGGGGCTATGGCTACACCTTC. It specifies CSVSPGGGYGYTF. The rearrangement uses TRBV29-1 and TRBJ1-2; D is perhaps TRBD1 (5 bases). The CDR3 is 13 amino acids. Trimming took 6 bases from V and 4 from J, leaving 15 bases between them. Germline V lookup: CDR1 SQVTM, CDR2 ANQGSEA.

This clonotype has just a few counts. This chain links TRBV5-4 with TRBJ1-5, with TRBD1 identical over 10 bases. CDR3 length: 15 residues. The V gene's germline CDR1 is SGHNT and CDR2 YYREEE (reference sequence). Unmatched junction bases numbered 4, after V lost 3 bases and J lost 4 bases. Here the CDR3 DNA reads TGTGCCAGCAGCTCGGACAGGGGGATGAATCAGCCCCAGCATTTT. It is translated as CASSSDRGMNQPQHF. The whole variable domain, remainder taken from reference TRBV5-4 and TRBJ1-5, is ETGVTQSPTHLIKTRGQQVTLRCSSQSGHNTVSWYQQALGQGPQFIFQYYREEENGRGNFPPRFSGLQFPNYSSELNVNALELDDSALYLCASSSDRGMNQPQHFGDGTRLSIL.

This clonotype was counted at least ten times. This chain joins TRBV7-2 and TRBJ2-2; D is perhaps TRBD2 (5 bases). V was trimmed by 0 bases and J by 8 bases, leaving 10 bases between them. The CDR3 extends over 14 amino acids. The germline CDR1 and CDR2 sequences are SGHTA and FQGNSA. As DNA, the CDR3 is TGTGCCAGCAGCTTAGCGCGGGTTCGGGGGGAGCTGTTTTTT. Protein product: CASSLARVRGELFF.

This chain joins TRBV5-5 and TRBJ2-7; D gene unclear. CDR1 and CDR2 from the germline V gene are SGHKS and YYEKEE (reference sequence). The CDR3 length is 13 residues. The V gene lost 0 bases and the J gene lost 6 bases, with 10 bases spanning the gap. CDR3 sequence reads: CASSLGGSPEQYF. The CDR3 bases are TGTGCCAGCAGCTTGGGAGGCAGCCCCGAGCAGTACTTC. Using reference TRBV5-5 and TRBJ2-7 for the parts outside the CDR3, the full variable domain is DAGVTQSPTHLIKTRGQQVTLRCSPISGHKSVSWYQQVLGQGPQFIFQYYEKEERGRGNFPDRFSARQFPNYSSELNVNALLLGDSALYLCASSLGGSPEQYFGPGTRLTVT.

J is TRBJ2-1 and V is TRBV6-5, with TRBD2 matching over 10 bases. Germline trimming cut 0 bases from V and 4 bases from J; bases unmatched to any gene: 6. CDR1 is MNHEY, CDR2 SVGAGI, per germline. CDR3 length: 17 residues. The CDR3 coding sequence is TGTGCCAGCAGTTACTCCGCTAGCGGGGGACTATACAATGAGCAGTTCTTC. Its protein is CASSYSASGGLYNEQFF.

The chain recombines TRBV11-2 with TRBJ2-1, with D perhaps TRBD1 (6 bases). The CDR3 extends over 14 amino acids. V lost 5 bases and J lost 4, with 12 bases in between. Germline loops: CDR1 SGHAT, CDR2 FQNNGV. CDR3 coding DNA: TGTGCCAGCAGCAGCCCCAGGGGATACAATGAGCAGTTCTTC. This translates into CASSSPRGYNEQFF.

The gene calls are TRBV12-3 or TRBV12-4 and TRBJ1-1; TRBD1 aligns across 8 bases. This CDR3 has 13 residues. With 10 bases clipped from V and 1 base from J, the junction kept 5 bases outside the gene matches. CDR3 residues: CATQGAGNTEAFF. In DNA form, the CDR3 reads TGTGCCACTCAGGGGGCTGGGAACACTGAAGCTTTCTTT.

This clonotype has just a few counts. The CDR3 protein is CASSYAESSYNEQFF. As DNA, the CDR3 is TGTGCCAGCAGTTACGCGGAGAGCTCCTACAATGAGCAGTTCTTC. The chain has TRBV6-5 and TRBJ2-1; unclear D gene. V was cut by 2 bases and J by 0 bases, with 8 bases left in between. The CDR3 covers 15 residues. Germline CDR1 reads MNHEY; CDR2 reads SVGAGI.